This T cell receptor beta chain was retrieved from a study of OX40 agonist ivuxolimab in advanced cancers. Across the study: Prior anti-PD-1, anti-PD-L1 or anti-CTLA-4 therapy did not bar entry, and more than 35% had some.

Autoimmune disease history or systemic immunosuppression led to patients being barred. A note on this clone: The antigen is unknown.

Using immunoSEQ multiplex PCR, the repertoire was profiled, and TCRdb retains in-frame clones only, with some absent. The top ten hold 4.9% of the sample, which has about 46,000 clones, 90% to 95% seen once. The CDR3 consists of 16 residues. CDR1 and CDR2 from the germline V gene are MNHEY and SVGAGI. With 2 bases removed from V and 0 bases from J, the gap between germline ends came to 13 bases. Study-wide results and limits: There was clonal expansion of CD4+ and CD8+ blood T cells by week 6 at 0.1 to 3.0 mg/kg.

The rearrangement links TRBV6-5 to TRBJ1-1; weak D call: TRBD1 (5 bases). The receptor comes from an adult with an advanced solid tumor such as melanoma, head and neck, liver or kidney cancer. The material was CD4+ or CD8+ T cells sorted from blood, obtained in a trial of the OX40 agonist ivuxolimab. CDR3 loop: CASSYRGGRMNTEAFF. Here the CDR3 DNA reads TGTGCCAGCAGTTACCGGGGGGGGAGAATGAACACTGAAGCTTTCTTT.